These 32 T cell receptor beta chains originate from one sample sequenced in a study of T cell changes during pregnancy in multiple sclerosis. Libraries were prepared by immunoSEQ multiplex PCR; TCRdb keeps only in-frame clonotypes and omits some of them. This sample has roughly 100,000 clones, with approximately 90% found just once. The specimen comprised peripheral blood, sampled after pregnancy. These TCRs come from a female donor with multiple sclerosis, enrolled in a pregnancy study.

The CDR3 DNA follows: TGTGCCAGCAGTTACTTCGTGAACACTGAAGCTTTCTTT. Translating it yields CASSYFVNTEAFF. V usage is TRBV6-6 and J usage is TRBJ1-1; unclear D gene. Germline-derived CDR1 and CDR2 are MNHNY and SVGAGI (reference sequence). The CDR3 spans 13 residues. Deletions cut 1 base from V and 0 bases from J, with 3 bases between.

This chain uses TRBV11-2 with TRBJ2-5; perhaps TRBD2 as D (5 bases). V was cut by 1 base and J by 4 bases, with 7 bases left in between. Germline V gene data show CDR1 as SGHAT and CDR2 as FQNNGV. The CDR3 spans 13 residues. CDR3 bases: TGTGCCAGCAGCTTAGGTACTAGAGAGACCCAGTACTTC. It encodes CASSLGTRETQYF.

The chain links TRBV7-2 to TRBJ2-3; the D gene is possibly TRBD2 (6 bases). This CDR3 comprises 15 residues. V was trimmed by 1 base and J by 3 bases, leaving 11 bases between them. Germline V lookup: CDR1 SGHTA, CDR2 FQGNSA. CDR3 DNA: TGTGCCAGCAGCTTAGGCGGGATGGGGACAGATACGCAGTATTTT. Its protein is CASSLGGMGTDTQYF.

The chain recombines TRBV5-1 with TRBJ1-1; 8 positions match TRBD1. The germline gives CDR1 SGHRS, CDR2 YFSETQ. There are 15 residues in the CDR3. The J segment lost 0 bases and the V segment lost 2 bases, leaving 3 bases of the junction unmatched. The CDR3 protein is CASSLRDRMNTEAFF. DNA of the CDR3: TGCGCCAGCAGCTTACGGGACAGGATGAACACTGAAGCTTTCTTT. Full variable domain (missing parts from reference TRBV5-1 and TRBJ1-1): KAGVTQTPRYLIKTRGQQVTLSCSPISGHRSVSWYQQTPGQGLQFLFEYFSETQRNKGNFPGRFSGRQFSNSRSEMNVSTLELGDSALYLCASSLRDRMNTEAFFGQGTRLTVV.

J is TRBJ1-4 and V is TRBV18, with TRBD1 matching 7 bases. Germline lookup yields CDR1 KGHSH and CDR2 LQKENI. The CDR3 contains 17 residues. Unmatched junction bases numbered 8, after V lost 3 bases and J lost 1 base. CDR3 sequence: CASSPWTGRITNEKLFF. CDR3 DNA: TGTGCCAGCTCACCTTGGACAGGCAGGATAACTAATGAAAAACTGTTTTTT.

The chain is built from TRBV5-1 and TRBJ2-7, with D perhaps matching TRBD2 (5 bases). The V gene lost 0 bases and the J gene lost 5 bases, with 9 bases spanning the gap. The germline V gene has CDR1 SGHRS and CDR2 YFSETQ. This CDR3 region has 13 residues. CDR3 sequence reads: CASSLVTNHEQYF. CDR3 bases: TGCGCCAGCAGCTTGGTGACTAACCACGAGCAGTACTTC.

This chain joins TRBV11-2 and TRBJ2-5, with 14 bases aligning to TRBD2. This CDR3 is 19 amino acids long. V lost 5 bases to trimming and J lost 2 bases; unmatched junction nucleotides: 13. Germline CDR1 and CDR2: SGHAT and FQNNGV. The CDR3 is CASSLRLAGGPRVQETQYF. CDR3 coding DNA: TGTGCCAGCAGCCTCAGACTAGCGGGGGGGCCAAGGGTTCAAGAGACCCAGTACTTC.

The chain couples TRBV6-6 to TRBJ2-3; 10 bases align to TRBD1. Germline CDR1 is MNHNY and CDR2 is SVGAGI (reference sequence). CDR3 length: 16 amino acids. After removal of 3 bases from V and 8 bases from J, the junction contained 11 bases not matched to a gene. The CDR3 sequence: CASSYYGTGERGTQYF. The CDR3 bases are TGTGCCAGCAGTTATTACGGGACAGGGGAGAGGGGTACGCAGTATTTT.

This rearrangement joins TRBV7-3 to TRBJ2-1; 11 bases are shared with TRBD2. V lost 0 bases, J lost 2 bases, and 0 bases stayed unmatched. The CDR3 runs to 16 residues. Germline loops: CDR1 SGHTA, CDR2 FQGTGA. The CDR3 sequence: CASSLTTSGAYNEQFF. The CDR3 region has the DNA TGTGCCAGCAGCTTAACGACTAGCGGGGCCTACAATGAGCAGTTCTTC.

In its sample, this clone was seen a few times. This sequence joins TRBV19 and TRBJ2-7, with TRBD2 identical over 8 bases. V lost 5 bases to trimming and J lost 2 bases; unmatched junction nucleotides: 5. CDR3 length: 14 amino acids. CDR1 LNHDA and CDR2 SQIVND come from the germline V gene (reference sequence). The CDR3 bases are TGTGCCAGTAGTTTTACTAGCGGAACCTACGAGCAGTACTTC. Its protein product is CASSFTSGTYEQYF.

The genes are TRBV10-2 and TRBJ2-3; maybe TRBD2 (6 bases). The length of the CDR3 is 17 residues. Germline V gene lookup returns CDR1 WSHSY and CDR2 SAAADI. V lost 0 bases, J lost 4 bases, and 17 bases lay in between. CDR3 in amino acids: CASSESPGREFSDTQYF. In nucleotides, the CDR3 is TGCGCCAGCAGTGAGTCGCCCGGGCGGGAATTTTCAGATACGCAGTATTTT.

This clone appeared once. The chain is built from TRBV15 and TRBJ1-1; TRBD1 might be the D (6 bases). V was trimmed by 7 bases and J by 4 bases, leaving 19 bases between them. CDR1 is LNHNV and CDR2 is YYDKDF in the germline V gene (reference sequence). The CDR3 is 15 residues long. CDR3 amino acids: CATKRSTQGITEAFF. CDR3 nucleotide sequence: TGTGCCACCAAGCGGAGTACACAGGGAATCACTGAAGCTTTCTTT.

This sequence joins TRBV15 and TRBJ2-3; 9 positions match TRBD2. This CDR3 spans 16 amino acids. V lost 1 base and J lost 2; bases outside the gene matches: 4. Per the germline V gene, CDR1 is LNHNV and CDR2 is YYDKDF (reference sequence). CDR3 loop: CATSRGIAGVTDTQYF. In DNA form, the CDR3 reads TGTGCCACCAGCAGAGGCATAGCGGGGGTCACAGATACGCAGTATTTT.

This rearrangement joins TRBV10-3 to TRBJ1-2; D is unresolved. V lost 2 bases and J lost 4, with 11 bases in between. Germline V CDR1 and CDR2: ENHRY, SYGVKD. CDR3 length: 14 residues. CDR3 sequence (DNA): TGTGCCATCAGTGAGAGGGAGGCCCCCTATGGCTACACCTTC. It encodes CAISEREAPYGYTF.

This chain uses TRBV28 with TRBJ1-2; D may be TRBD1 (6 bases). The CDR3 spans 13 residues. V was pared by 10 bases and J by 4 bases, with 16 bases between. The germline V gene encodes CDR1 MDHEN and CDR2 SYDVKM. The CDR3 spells CAIPDRQGYGYTF. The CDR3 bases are TGTGCCATTCCCGACAGGCAAGGCTATGGCTACACCTTC.

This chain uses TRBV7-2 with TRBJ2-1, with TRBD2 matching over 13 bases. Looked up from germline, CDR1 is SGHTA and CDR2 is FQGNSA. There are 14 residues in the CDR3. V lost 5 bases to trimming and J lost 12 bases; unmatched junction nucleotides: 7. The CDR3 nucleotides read TGTGCCAGCAGCCCAGGGACTAGCGGGATAGGGCAGTTCTTC. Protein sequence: CASSPGTSGIGQFF.

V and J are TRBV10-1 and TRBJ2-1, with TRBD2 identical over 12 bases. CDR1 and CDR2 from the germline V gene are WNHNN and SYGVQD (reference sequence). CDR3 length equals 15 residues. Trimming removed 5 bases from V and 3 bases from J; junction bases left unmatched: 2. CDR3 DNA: TGCGCCAGCAGTCCGGGACTAGCGGGCTACAATGAGCAGTTCTTC. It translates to CASSPGLAGYNEQFF.

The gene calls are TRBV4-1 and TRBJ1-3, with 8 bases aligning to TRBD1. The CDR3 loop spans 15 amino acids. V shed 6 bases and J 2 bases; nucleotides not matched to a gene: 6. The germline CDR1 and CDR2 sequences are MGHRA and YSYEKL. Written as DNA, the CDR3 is TGCGCCAGCAGTTTCGGACAGGGAACTGGAAACACCATATATTTT. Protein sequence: CASSFGQGTGNTIYF.

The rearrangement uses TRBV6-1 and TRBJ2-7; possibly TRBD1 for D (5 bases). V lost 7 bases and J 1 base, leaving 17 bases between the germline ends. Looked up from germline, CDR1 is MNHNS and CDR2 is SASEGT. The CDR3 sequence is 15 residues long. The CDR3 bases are TGTGCCAGCACCCATTCGACAGAGCCATCCTACGAGCAGTACTTC. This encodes CASTHSTEPSYEQYF.

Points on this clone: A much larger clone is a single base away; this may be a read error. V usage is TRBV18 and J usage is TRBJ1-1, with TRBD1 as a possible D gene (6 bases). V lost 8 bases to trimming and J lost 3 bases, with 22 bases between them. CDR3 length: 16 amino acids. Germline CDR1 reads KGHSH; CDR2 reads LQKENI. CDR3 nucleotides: TGTGCCAGCCCCTCACTACCACCGACAGGAGACACTGAAGCTTTCTTT. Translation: CASPSLPPTGDTEAFF. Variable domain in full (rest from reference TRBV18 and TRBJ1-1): NAGVMQNPRHLVRRRGQEARLRCSPMKGHSHVYWYRQLPEEGLKFMVYLQKENIIDESGMPKERFSAEFPKEGPSILRIQQVVRGDSAAYFCASPSLPPTGDTEAFFGQGTRLTVV.

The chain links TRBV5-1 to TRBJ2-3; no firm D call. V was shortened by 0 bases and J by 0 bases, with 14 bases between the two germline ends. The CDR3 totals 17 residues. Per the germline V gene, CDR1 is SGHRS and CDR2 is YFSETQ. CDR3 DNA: TGCGCCAGCAGCTTGGCCTCAGTAGCCTCTAGCACAGATACGCAGTATTTT. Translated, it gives CASSLASVASSTDTQYF.

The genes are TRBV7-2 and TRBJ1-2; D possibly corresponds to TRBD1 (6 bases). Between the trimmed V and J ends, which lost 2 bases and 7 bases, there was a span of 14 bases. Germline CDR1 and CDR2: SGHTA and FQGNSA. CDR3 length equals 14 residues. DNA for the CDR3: TGTGCCAGCAGCTTACGTCAGGGGTCCGGTGGCTACACCTTC. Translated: CASSLRQGSGGYTF.

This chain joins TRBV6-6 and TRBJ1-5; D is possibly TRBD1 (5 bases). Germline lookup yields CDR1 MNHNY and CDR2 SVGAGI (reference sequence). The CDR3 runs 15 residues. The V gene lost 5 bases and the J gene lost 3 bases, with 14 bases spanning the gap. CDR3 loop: CASSLEGAYNQPQHF. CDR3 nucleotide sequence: TGTGCCAGCAGTCTGGAAGGGGCCTACAATCAGCCCCAGCATTTT.

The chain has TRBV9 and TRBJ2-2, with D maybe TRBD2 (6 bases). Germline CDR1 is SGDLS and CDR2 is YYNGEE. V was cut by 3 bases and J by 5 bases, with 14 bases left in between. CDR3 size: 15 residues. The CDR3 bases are TGTGCCAGCAGCGGTGCGGGAATAGGGACCGGGGAGCTGTTTTTT. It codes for CASSGAGIGTGELFF.

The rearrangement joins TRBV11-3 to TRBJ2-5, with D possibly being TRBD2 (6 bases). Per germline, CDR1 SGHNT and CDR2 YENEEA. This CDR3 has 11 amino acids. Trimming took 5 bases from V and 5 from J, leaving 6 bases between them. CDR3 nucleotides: TGTGCCAGCAGCGCGGGGGAGACCCAGTACTTC. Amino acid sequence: CASSAGETQYF.

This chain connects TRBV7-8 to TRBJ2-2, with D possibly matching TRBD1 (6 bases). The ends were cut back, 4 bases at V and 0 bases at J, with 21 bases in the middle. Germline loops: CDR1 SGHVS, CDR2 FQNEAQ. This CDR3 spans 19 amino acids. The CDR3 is CASSYLIITGFANTGELFF. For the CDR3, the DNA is TGTGCCAGCAGCTACCTAATTATAACAGGGTTCGCGAACACCGGGGAGCTGTTTTTT.

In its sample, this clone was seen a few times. The CDR3 DNA is TGTGCCAGCAGCCTCCAGAGCGGGAGGTACACCGGGGAGCTGTTTTTT. This codes for CASSLQSGRYTGELFF. The gene calls are TRBV13 and TRBJ2-2, with 9 bases aligning to TRBD2. The V segment lost 5 bases and the J segment 3 bases; nucleotides outside the gene matches: 7. Germline V gene sequence: CDR1 PRHDT, CDR2 FYEKMQ (reference sequence). The CDR3 length is 16 residues.

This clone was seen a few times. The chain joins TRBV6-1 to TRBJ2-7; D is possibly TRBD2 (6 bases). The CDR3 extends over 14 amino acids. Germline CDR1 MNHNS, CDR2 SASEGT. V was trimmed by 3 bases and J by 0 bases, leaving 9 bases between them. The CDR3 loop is CASSEVGGSYEQYF. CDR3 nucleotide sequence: TGTGCCAGCAGTGAGGTCGGGGGCTCCTACGAGCAGTACTTC.

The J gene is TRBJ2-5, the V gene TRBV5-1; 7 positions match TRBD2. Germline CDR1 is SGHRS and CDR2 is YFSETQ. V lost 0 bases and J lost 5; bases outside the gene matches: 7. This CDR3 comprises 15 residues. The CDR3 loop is CASSLAWGGRETQYF. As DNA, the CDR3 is TGCGCCAGCAGCTTGGCCTGGGGGGGTCGGGAGACCCAGTACTTC. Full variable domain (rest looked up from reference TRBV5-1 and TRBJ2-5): KAGVTQTPRYLIKTRGQQVTLSCSPISGHRSVSWYQQTPGQGLQFLFEYFSETQRNKGNFPGRFSGRQFSNSRSEMNVSTLELGDSALYLCASSLAWGGRETQYFGPGTRLLVL.

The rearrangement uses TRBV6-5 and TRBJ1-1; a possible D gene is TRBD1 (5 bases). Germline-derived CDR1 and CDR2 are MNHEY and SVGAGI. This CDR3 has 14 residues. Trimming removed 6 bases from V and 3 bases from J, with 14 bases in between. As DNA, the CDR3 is TGTGCCAGCAGCCGCCGGGGGAGGGACACTGAAGCTTTCTTT. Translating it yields CASSRRGRDTEAFF.

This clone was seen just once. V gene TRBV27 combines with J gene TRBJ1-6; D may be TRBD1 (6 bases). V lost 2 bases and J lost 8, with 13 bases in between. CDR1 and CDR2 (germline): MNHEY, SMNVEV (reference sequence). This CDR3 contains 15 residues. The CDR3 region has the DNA TGTGCCAGCAGTTTAGAACAGGGCCCGTATTCACCCCTCCACTTT. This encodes CASSLEQGPYSPLHF.

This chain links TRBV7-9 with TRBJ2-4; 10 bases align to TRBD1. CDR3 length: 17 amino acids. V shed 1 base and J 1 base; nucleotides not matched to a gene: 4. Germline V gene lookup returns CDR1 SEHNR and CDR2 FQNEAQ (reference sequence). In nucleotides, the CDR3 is TGTGCCAGCAGCTTAGAGGGGGGACAGGGGGCCAAAAACATTCAGTACTTC. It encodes CASSLEGGQGAKNIQYF.